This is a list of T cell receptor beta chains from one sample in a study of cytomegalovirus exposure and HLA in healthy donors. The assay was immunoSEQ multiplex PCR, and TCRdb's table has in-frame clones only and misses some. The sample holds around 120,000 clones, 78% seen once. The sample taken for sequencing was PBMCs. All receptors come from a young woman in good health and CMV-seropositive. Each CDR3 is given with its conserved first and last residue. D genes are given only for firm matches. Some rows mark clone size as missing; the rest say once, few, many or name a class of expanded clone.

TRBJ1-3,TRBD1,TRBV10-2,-,CASKAGDSNSGNTIYF,TGCGCCAGCAAGGCAGGGGACAGCAACTCTGGAAACACCATATATTTT
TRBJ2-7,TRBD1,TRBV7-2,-,CASNNPGTGSREQYF,TGTGCCAGCAATAACCCCGGGACAGGGAGCCGGGAGCAGTACTTC
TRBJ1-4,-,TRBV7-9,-,CSSSLVGGGYEKLFF,TGTTCCAGCAGCTTAGTAGGGGGGGGTTATGAAAAACTGTTTTTT
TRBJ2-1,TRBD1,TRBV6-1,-,CASKLQGSGNEQFF,TGTGCCAGCAAGCTACAGGGGTCCGGCAATGAGCAGTTCTTC
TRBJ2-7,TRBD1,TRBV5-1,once,CASTGTAYEQYF,TGCGCCAGCACCGGGACAGCCTATGAGCAGTACTTC
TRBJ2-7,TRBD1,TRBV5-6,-,CASSPGQGAYEQYF,TGTGCCAGCAGCCCGGGACAGGGAGCCTACGAGCAGTACTTC
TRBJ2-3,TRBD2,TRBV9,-,CASSVVAGGFDTQYF,TGTGCCAGCAGCGTAGTGGCGGGGGGGTTTGATACGCAGTATTTT
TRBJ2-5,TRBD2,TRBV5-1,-,CASRAGTSGGAETQYF,TGCGCCAGCAGGGCCGGGACTAGCGGGGGGGCTGAGACCCAGTACTTC
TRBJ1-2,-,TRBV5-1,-,CASSLAAGRGYTF,TGCGCCAGCAGCTTGGCCGCGGGGCGCGGCTACACCTTC
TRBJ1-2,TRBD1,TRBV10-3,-,CAISHLGQGGGYTF,TGTGCCATCAGCCACTTGGGACAGGGAGGTGGCTACACCTTC
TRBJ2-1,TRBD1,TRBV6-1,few,CASSEWERGRDEQFF,TGTGCCAGCAGTGAATGGGAAAGGGGGCGGGATGAGCAGTTCTTC
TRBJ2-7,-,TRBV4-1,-,CASSWSAGQPGEQYF,TGCGCCAGCAGCTGGTCGGCCGGACAGCCGGGCGAGCAGTACTTC
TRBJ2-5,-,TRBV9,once,CANSNRYSQETQYF,TGTGCCAACAGTAACAGGTACTCCCAAGAGACCCAGTACTTC
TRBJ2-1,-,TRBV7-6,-,CASSHKPRNEQFF,TGTGCCAGCAGTCACAAGCCGAGGAATGAGCAGTTCTTC
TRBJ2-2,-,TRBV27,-,CASSLLYGNTGELFF,TGTGCCAGCAGTTTACTTTACGGGAACACCGGGGAGCTGTTTTTT
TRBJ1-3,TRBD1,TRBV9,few,CASSLDRAGNTIYF,TGTGCCAGCAGCCTGGACAGGGCTGGAAACACCATATATTTT
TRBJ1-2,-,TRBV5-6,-,CASRRGQYYGYTF,TGTGCCAGCAGGCGGGGCCAGTACTATGGCTACACCTTC
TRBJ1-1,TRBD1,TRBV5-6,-,CASNRRAGGANTEAFF,TGTGCCAGCAACCGGCGGGCAGGGGGCGCGAACACTGAAGCTTTCTTT
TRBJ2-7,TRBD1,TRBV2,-,CASSERTGRTYEQYF,TGTGCCAGCAGTGAAAGGACAGGGAGAACCTACGAGCAGTACTTC
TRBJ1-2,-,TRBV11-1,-,CASSPNAGGYTF,TGTGCCAGCAGCCCGAATGCGGGGGGCTACACCTTC
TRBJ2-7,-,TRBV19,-,CASSIRASSEQYF,TGTGCCAGTAGTATCAGGGCTAGTTCCGAGCAGTACTTC
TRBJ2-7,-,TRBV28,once,CASRQGLREQYF,TGTGCCAGCAGGCAGGGTCTTCGCGAGCAGTACTTC
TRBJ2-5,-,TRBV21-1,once,CAITGDQETQYF,TGTGCCATAACAGGGGACCAAGAGACCCAGTACTTC
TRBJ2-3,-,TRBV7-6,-,CASSSASGTDTQYF,TGTGCCAGCAGCTCGGCTAGCGGCACAGATACGCAGTATTTT
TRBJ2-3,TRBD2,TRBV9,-,CASSVVAGGSDTQYF,TGTGCCAGCAGCGTAGTGGCGGGGGGTTCGGATACGCAGTATTTT
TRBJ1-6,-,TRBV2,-,CASLWDTGNSPLHF,TGTGCCAGCCTTTGGGACACGGGTAATTCACCCCTCCACTTT